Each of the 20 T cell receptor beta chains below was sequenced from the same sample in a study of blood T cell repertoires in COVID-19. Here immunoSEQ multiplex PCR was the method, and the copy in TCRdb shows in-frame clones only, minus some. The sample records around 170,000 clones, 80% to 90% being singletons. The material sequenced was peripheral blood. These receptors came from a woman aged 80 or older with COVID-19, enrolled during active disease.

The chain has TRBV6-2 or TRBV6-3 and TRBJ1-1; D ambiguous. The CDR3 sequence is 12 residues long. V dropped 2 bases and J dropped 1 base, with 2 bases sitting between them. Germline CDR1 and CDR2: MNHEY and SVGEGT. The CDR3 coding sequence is TGTGCCAGCAGTTACCGGAACACTGAAGCTTTCTTT. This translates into CASSYRNTEAFF.

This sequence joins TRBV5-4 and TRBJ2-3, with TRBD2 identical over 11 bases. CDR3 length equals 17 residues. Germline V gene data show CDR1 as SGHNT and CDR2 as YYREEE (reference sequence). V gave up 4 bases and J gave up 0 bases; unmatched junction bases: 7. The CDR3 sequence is CASSLRLAGPSTDTQYF. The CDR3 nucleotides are TGTGCCAGCAGCCTTCGACTAGCGGGGCCTAGCACAGATACGCAGTATTTT.

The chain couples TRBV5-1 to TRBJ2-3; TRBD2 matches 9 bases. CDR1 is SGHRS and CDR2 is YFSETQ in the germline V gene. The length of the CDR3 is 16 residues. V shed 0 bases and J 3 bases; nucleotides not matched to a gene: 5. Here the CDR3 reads CASSLGRGGLTDTQYF. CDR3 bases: TGCGCCAGCAGCTTGGGGCGGGGGGGCCTGACAGATACGCAGTATTTT.

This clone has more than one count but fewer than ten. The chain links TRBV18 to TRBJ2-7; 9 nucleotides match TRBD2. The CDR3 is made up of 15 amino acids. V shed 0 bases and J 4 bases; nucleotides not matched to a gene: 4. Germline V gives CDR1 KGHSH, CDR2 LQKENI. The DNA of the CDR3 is TGTGCCAGCTCACCACCGGGACTAGCAAGTTACGAGCAGTACTTC. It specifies CASSPPGLASYEQYF.

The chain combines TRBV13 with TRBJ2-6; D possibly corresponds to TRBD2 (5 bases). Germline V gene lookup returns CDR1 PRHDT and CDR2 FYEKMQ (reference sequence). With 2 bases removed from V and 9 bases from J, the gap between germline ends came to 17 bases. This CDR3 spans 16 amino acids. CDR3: CASSLNPGGALNVLTF. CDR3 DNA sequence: TGTGCCAGCAGCTTAAACCCAGGAGGAGCACTCAACGTCCTGACTTTC.

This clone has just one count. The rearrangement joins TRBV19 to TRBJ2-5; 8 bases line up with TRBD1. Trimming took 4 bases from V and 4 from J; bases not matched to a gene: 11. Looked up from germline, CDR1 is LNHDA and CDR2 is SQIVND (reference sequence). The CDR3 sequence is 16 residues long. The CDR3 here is CASSTPSGQGRETQYF. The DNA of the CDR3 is TGTGCCAGTAGTACCCCCAGTGGACAGGGACGAGAGACCCAGTACTTC.

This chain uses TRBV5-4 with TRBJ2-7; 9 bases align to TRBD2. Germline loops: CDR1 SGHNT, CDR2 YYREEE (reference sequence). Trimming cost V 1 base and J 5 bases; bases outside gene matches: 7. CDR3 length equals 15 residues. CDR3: CASSLNSGSLNEQYF. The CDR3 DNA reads TGTGCCAGCAGCTTGAATAGCGGGAGTTTGAACGAGCAGTACTTC.

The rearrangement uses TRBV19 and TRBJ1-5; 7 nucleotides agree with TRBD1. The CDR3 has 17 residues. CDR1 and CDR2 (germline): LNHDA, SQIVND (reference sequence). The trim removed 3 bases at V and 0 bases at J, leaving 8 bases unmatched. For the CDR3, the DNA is TGTGCCAGTAGTATGGGTGACAGGGTGATTAGCAATCAGCCCCAGCATTTT. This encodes CASSMGDRVISNQPQHF.

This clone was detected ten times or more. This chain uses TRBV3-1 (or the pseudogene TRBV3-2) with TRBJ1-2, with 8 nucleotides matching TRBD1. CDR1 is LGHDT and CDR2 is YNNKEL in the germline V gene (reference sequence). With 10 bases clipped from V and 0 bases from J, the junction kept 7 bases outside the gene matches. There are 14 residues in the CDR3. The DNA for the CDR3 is TGTGCCACCTTGGACAGGGCCGCTAACTATGGCTACACCTTC. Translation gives CATLDRAANYGYTF.

The CDR3 is CASRANRGSYEQYF. The CDR3 DNA reads as TGTGCCAGCAGAGCCAACAGGGGCTCCTACGAGCAGTACTTC. V gene TRBV2 combines with J gene TRBJ2-7; 7 bases agree with TRBD1. V lost 6 bases and J lost 0; bases outside the gene matches: 5. The CDR3 is made up of 14 amino acids. Germline CDR1 reads SNHLY; CDR2 reads FYNNEI.

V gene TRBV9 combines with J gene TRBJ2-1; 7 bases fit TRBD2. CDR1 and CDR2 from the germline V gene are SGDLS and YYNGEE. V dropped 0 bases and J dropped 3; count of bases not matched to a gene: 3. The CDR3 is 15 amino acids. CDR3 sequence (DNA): TGTGCCAGCAGCGTAGCGGGGGGTTTCTACAATGAGCAGTTCTTC. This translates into CASSVAGGFYNEQFF.

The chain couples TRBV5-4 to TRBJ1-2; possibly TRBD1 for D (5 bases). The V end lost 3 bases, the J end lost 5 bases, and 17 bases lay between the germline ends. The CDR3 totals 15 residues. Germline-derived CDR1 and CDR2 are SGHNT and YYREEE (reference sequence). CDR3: CASSSYQGLGYGYTF. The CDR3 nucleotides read TGTGCCAGCAGCTCCTACCAGGGCTTAGGGTATGGCTACACCTTC.

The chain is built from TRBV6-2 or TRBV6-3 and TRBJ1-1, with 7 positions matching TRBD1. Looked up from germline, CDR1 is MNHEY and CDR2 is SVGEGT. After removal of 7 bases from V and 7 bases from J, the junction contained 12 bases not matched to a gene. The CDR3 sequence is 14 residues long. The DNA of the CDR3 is TGTGCCAGCAACCCACAGGGGCCGGGGTATGAAGCTTTCTTT. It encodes CASNPQGPGYEAFF.

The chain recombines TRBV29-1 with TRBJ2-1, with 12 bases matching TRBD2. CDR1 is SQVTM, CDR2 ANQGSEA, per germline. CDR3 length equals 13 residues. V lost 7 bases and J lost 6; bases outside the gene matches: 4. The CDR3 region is CSEGLAGPNEQFF. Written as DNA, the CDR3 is TGCAGCGAGGGACTAGCGGGTCCCAATGAGCAGTTCTTC.

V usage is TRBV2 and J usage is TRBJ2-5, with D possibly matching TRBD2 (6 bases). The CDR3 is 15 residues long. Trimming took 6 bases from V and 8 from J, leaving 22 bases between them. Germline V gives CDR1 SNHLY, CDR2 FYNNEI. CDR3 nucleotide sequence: TGTGCCAGCAGGGGCCCGGGACTCCCTAATCGAACCCAGTACTTC. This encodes CASRGPGLPNRTQYF.

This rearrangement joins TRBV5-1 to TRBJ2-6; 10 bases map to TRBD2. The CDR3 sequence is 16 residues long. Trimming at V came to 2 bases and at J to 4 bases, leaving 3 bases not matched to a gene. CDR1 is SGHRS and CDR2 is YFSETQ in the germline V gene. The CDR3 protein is CASSLGLAVGANVLTF. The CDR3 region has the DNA TGCGCCAGCAGCTTAGGACTAGCGGTGGGGGCCAACGTCCTGACTTTC.

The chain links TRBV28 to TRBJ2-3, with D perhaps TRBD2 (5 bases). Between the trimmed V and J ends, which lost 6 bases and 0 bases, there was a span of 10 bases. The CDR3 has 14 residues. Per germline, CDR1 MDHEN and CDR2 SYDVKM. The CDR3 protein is CASSLWTSTDTQYF. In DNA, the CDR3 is TGTGCCAGCAGCCTCTGGACTAGCACAGATACGCAGTATTTT.

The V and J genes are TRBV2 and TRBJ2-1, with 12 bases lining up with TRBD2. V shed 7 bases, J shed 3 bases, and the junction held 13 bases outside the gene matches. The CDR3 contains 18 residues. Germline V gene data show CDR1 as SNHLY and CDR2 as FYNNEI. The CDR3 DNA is TGTGCCAGCAAGGGGCTAGCGGGAGGGCTCTCAAACTACAATGAGCAGTTCTTC. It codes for CASKGLAGGLSNYNEQFF.

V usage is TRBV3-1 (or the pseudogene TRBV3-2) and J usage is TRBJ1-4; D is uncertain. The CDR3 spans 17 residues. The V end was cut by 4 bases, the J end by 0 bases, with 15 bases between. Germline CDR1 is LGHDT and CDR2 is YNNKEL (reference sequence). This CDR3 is CASSPTGGRSTNEKLFF. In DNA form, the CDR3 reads TGTGCCAGCAGCCCAACGGGCGGGAGGTCAACTAATGAAAAACTGTTTTTT.

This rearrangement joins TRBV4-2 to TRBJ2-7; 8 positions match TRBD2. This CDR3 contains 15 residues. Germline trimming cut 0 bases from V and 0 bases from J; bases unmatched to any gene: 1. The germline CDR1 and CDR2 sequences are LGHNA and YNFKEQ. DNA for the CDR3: TGTGCCAGCAGCCAAGACAGCGGGAGCTCCTACGAGCAGTACTTC. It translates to CASSQDSGSSYEQYF.